What follows are 15 T cell receptor beta chains derived from one specimen sequenced in a study of molecular identifiers for immune sequencing clone quantification. TCRdb re-called the PCR reads through MiXCR, storing one row per CDR3 protein. The repertoire holds about 300,000 distinct CDR3 sequences, with over 20% as singletons. The sample consisted of naive CD8+ T cells from blood, with Jurkat cell RNA spiked in. Subset of the sample: FACS-sorted CD8+CD4-CCR7+CD45RA+ naive T cells. These receptors were obtained from a human donor in good health. Some libraries in this study had Jurkat cell RNA spiked in.

This sequence joins TRBV20-1 and TRBJ2-4; TRBD2 matches at 16 bases. Unmatched junction bases numbered 6, after V lost 4 bases and J lost 0 bases. This CDR3 comprises 18 residues. Germline V gives CDR1 DFQATT, CDR2 SNEGSKA (reference sequence). Written as DNA, the CDR3 is TGCAGTGCTACGGGACTAGCGGGAGGGCGAGGAGCCAAAAACATTCAGTACTTC. Its protein is CSATGLAGGRGAKNIQYF.

The genes are TRBV11-2 and TRBJ2-7; 13 positions match TRBD2. Losses at the gene ends were 5 bases for V and 1 base for J; bases not matched to a gene: 5. The CDR3 covers 16 residues. The germline gives CDR1 SGHAT, CDR2 FQNNGV. Written as DNA, the CDR3 is TGTGCCAGCAGCCCTTGGACTAGCGGGAGTTCCTACGAGCAGTACTTC. It yields the protein CASSPWTSGSSYEQYF.

This clonotype was detected ten times or more. The V call is TRBV30, the J call TRBJ2-7; D call uncertain. This CDR3 region has 13 residues. In germline, CDR1 is GTSNPN, CDR2 SVGIG (reference sequence). Trimming took off 3 bases at V and 6 bases at J, with 15 bases between the two ends. DNA of the CDR3: TGTGCCTGGAGCGCTCCCCTCCGTTCCGAGCAGTACTTC. Translation: CAWSAPLRSEQYF.

This clonotype has more than one count but fewer than ten. The chain has TRBV28 and TRBJ2-3, with 12 bases matching TRBD2. Germline V gene sequence: CDR1 MDHEN, CDR2 SYDVKM. With V trimmed by 4 bases and J by 0 bases, 11 bases remained unmatched. This CDR3 comprises 19 residues. Written as DNA, the CDR3 is TGTGCCAGCAGTTCCCCTTTCGTGACTAGCGGGAGTAGCACAGATACGCAGTATTTT. Protein product: CASSSPFVTSGSSTDTQYF.

This clonotype has at least ten counts. The V gene is TRBV6-6, the J gene TRBJ1-1; a weak D match, TRBD1 (5 bases). Germline lookup yields CDR1 MNHNY and CDR2 SVGAGI (reference sequence). V was clipped by 5 bases and J by 2 bases, with 9 bases between them. This CDR3 has 13 amino acids. Here the CDR3 reads CASSEGTNTEAFF. Here the CDR3 DNA reads TGTGCCAGCAGTGAGGGGACCAACACTGAAGCTTTCTTT.

This clonotype came up many times. The rearrangement joins TRBV2 to TRBJ2-4; unclear D gene. The CDR3 is 15 residues long. V was clipped by 3 bases and J by 0 bases, with 9 bases between them. Germline CDR1 and CDR2: SNHLY and FYNNEI. CDR3 in DNA: TGTGCCAGCAGTGACCCGGAGCTAGCCAAAAACATTCAGTACTTC. This translates into CASSDPELAKNIQYF.

This clonotype was counted ten times or more. The gene calls are TRBV7-3 and TRBJ2-4; D gene ambiguous. V was shortened by 5 bases and J by 4 bases, with 18 bases between the two germline ends. This CDR3 has 16 amino acids. CDR1 and CDR2 from the germline V gene are SGHTA and FQGTGA. In DNA, the CDR3 is TGTGCCAGCAGCCAGCTTCGCAGAGAGAATAAAAACATTCAGTACTTC. Its translation is CASSQLRRENKNIQYF.

About this clonotype: The CDR3 end shows no conserved phenylalanine or tryptophan, and so a read error is likely. This rearrangement joins TRBV7-9 to TRBJ2-7; D is undetermined. Deletions cut 5 bases from V and 1 base from J, with 9 bases between. The germline V gene encodes CDR1 SEHNR and CDR2 FQNEAQ (reference sequence). The CDR3 length is 13 residues. The DNA of the CDR3 is TGTGCCAGCAGCCCTAAAGCATCCTACGAGCAGTACTCC. Amino acid sequence: CASSPKASYEQYS.

This clonotype has a handful of counts. V gene TRBV30 combines with J gene TRBJ2-1; TRBD1 or TRBD2 may be the D gene (6 bases each). The CDR3 runs 13 residues. Trimming took 2 bases from V and 10 from J, leaving 15 bases between them. Germline CDR1 and CDR2: GTSNPN and SVGIG (reference sequence). The CDR3 coding sequence is TGTGCCTGGAGTCCACGGGGGCTAGGGGAGCAGTTCTTC. This translates into CAWSPRGLGEQFF. Combining the CDR3 with reference TRBV30 and TRBJ2-1 gives the whole variable domain SQTIHQWPATLVQPVGSPLSLECTVEGTSNPNLYWYRQAAGRGLQLLFYSVGIGQISSEVPQNLSASRPQDRQFILSSKKLLLSDSGFYLCAWSPRGLGEQFFGPGTRLTVL.

With respect to this clonotype: A much larger clone sits a single nucleotide away, making a read error possible. The chain couples TRBV12-3 or TRBV12-4 to TRBJ1-4; 7 nucleotides match TRBD1. This CDR3 comprises 16 residues. CDR3 bases: TGTGTCAGGGGGTTATTCTGGCCCGCAACTAATGAAAAACTGTTTTTT. Translated: CVRGLFWPATNEKLFF.

This clonotype showed up just once. The V call is TRBV7-6, the J call TRBJ2-3; TRBD2 agrees at 14 bases. Germline loops: CDR1 SGHVS, CDR2 FNYEAQ. CDR3 size: 17 residues. The J segment lost 0 bases and the V segment lost 7 bases, leaving 6 bases of the junction unmatched. CDR3 amino acids: CASNPWTSGGSTDTQYF. The CDR3 region has the DNA TGTGCCAGCAACCCCTGGACTAGCGGGGGGAGCACAGATACGCAGTATTTT. The full variable domain, completed using reference TRBV7-6 and TRBJ2-3, is GAGVSQSPRYKVTKRGQDVALRCDPISGHVSLYWYRQALGQGPEFLTYFNYEAQQDKSGLPNDRFSAERPEGSISTLTIQRTEQRDSAMYRCASNPWTSGGSTDTQYFGPGTRLTVL.

This clonotype has at least ten counts. CDR3 sequence reads: CASSAQETQYF. The CDR3 bases are TGTGCCAGCAGCGCGCAAGAGACCCAGTACTTC. The chain employs TRBV7-9 and TRBJ2-5; D not resolved. CDR3 length equals 11 residues. From germline, CDR1 is SEHNR and CDR2 FQNEAQ (reference sequence). Trimming took 5 bases from V and 2 from J, leaving 3 bases between them.

This clonotype was seen more than once but under ten times. The rearrangement uses TRBV12-3 or TRBV12-4 and TRBJ2-7; D uncertain. This CDR3 has 14 residues. Trimming stripped 5 bases from V and 0 bases from J, with 11 bases between. CDR3 coding DNA: TGTGCCAGCAGTAACTTGGTGAACTCCTACGAGCAGTACTTC. The encoded protein is CASSNLVNSYEQYF.

This clonotype has only a few counts. The gene calls are TRBV4-3 and TRBJ2-7; TRBD2 matches 11 bases. The ends lost 4 bases at V and 3 bases at J; junction bases unmatched: 11. Germline CDR1 and CDR2: LGHNA and YSLEER. The CDR3 extends over 17 amino acids. The CDR3 reads CASSRALAGGPLYEQYF. The CDR3 region has the DNA TGCGCCAGCAGCCGAGCGCTAGCGGGAGGCCCTCTCTACGAGCAGTACTTC.

Ten or more counts support this clonotype. The V and J genes are TRBV5-6 and TRBJ2-7; 12 nucleotides agree with TRBD2. Per the germline V gene, CDR1 is SGHDT and CDR2 is YYEEEE. J was trimmed by 6 bases and V by 3 bases; bases with no gene match: 4. The CDR3 has 14 amino acids. CDR3 DNA sequence: TGTGCCAGCAGCTGGACTAGCGGGGCGGGCGAGCAGTACTTC. This encodes CASSWTSGAGEQYF. The variable domain in full, completed from reference TRBV5-6 and TRBJ2-7, reads DAGVTQSPTHLIKTRGQQVTLRCSPKSGHDTVSWYQQALGQGPQFIFQYYEEEERQRGNFPDRFSGHQFPNYSSELNVNALLLGDSALYLCASSWTSGAGEQYFGPGTRLTVT.